This T cell receptor (beta chain) was identified during a study of cytomegalovirus exposure and HLA in healthy donors (dated by TCRdb to the late 2010s). About the full investigation: According to a later analysis, one platform produced both the approximately 110 validation repertoires and the 700 or so repertoires of the first cohort. The aim of the study was to test whether cataloging public T cell receptors could identify signatures of past pathogen exposure. A separate validation cohort of about 110 different subjects was used in addition to the 666-subject first cohort. High-throughput TCR immunosequencing, statistical association of individual TCRs with disease status, and machine learning were combined to predict cytomegalovirus infection status. Broad study findings and their caveats: According to the authors, the approach could potentially be generalized to other disease states and immunological phenotypes. All 120 or so repertoires were used to score co-occurrence in the validation cohort in a later analysis, because that analysis had no HLA typing for the cohort. The classifier was reported to diagnose cytomegalovirus status with high specificity and sensitivity in both the original and validation cohorts. Most TCR sequences were observed very rarely across donors, whereas some public TCRs were present in many individuals. A few of the identified cytomegalovirus-associated TCR beta chains were confirmed in vitro to be specific for cytomegalovirus antigens. The study listed 150 to 200 TCR beta chains as associated with cytomegalovirus. A later analysis found that TCRs clustered in the first cohort also tended to co-occur in the roughly 120 validation repertoires, with approximately 94% of cluster scores above 0.

With respect to this clone: Its recognized antigen is unknown. Base-call qualities are not available, and no considerably larger clone is one nucleotide away.

Donors formed part of the validation cohort, which comprised about 130 subjects and was distinct from the first cohort of under 750 subjects. The germline V gene (reference sequence) provides CDR1 PRHDT and CDR2 FYEKMQ. There are 15 amino acids in the CDR3, from cysteine to phenylalanine inclusive. The entry retains the CDR3 DNA only, 45 bases that are in frame from base 1. From V the trimming removes 4 bases and from J it removes 4 bases, while the gene matches leave 8 bases of the junction unaccounted for. Library preparation was by the immunoSEQ multiplex PCR assay. In the source study's methods: A statistical classification framework was built for diagnosing cytomegalovirus status from the catalog of TCR beta chain sequences. TCRdb re-hosts the immuneACCESS table, in-frame sequences only. Its copies lack some clones; in the studies checked, an unresolved V gene accounts for under half of them, and the cause for the rest is not known. V and J calls and clone size are as listed in that table; D and trimming were resolved from the DNA. The sample table lists over 60,000 clones, 96% of them with a count of one. About 4.6% of the sample comes from the top ten.

This TCR was sampled from a woman in her late teens or twenties in good health and CMV-seropositive. This receptor chain uses TRBV13 and TRBJ2-3; 7 bases in the junction line up with TRBD2. Sample: PBMCs. The CDR3 region reads CASSSVWEGPDTQYF. The sequenced DNA is TGTGCCAGCAGCTCCGTGTGGGAGGGTCCAGATACGCAGTATTTT.